What follows is one T cell receptor (beta chain) and its context. Its antigen has not been determined. Base quality data are lacking; no much larger clone is found one base away. Library creation used the immunoSEQ multiplex PCR assay. For the multiplex PCR, a mixture combining 60 forward primers for TCR Vbeta segments and 13 reverse primers for TCR Jbeta segments was used. Amplification of the CDR3 region of rearranged TCR beta genes was performed with a multiplex PCR assay on genomic DNA. Amplified TCR beta libraries were sequenced as 87-base-pair reads on the Illumina HiSeq System. The authors processed their data as follows. A later analysis counted approximately 84 million unique TCR beta chains across the 550 to 750 repertoires, and 10 million to 12 million of these chains were shared by at least two donors. Raw reads were error-corrected and collapsed into unique sequences with a nearest-neighbor algorithm that merged closely related sequences to remove PCR and sequencing errors. Alignment of CDR3 sequences to IMGT reference sequences was used to assign V, D and J gene segments. Each retained sequence needed at least a six-nucleotide match to both a V gene segment and a J gene segment. A rearrangement counted as productive if the CDR3 had no stop codons and remained in frame with V and J, and every other rearrangement counted as non-productive. Following IMGT convention, CDR3 was defined as the stretch from the second conserved V-encoded cysteine to the conserved J-encoded phenylalanine. The earlier analysis of about 590 of the donors excluded sequences that lacked an unambiguous match to a single V gene segment. In an earlier analysis of 587 of the donors, V segments were called functional above 56.7% productive rearrangements and were called segregating when the between-donor standard deviation exceeded 5%. A statistical classification framework was built to diagnose cytomegalovirus status from the catalog of TCR beta chain sequences. In a later analysis, TCR nucleotide sequences were compared against IMGT/GENE-DB human TR gene sequences so that V and J genes could be assigned. In a later analysis, CDR3 sequences and most-parsimonious VDJ recombination scenarios were assigned using the TCRdist pipeline. A later analysis defined each TCR beta chain by its CDR3 amino acid sequence plus V-gene family, and excluded reads lacking a unique V-gene family. In a later analysis, 500 to 700 highly shared, low-generation-probability nucleotide sequences were removed to address suspected cross-contamination and a sequencing artifact. In a later analysis, a clonal expansion index was calculated for each public chain from normalized within-repertoire ranks of inferred template counts. Generation probabilities in a later analysis came from a VDJ recombination model fitted to out-of-frame rearrangements, and those results were checked against IGoR. A later analysis scored TCR-TCR, TCR-HLA and TCR-CMV co-occurrence with hypergeometric tests, applying a repertoire-size bias correction to TCR pairs. To estimate false discovery rates, a later analysis permuted the HLA or CMV assignments 20 times. In a later analysis, co-occurring TCRs were grouped with DBSCAN, and TCRdist sequence similarity was added when clustering was performed within HLA-allele-positive subsets. Co-occurrence clustering excluded repertoires with fewer than 30,000 or more than 120,000 public chains, plus five with anomalous nucleotide sharing. In TCRdb, the immuneACCESS table is reduced to in-frame sequences with V and J assigned. These tables do not hold every clone; where another copy was compared, an unresolved V gene accounts for under half, and the others remain unexplained. That table supplies the V and J calls and clone size; D and trimming were determined from the DNA. The sample table holds tens of thousands of clones, of which under 80% were seen once. The ten largest clones capture 1.3% to 1.5% of the sample.

The sample belongs to a study of cytomegalovirus exposure and HLA in healthy donors (dated by TCRdb to about 2017). In the study overall: In an earlier analysis of under 600 of the donors, 276 Gb of sequence data and roughly 100 million unique TCR beta sequences from about 179 million T cells were reported. An early release covering about 600 HLA-typed donors comprised about 290 gigabases of sequencing data and some 79 million unique TCR sequences. The genetic ancestry cluster associated with self-reported Caucasian donors included about four fifths of the 300 to 450 genotyped donors. The aim of the study was to test whether cataloging public T cell receptors could identify signatures of past pathogen exposure. Using immunosequencing, the study profiled T cell repertoires from around 680 subjects and related those repertoires to cytomegalovirus serostatus. In addition to the first cohort of hundreds of subjects, a separate validation cohort of approximately 130 different subjects was used. To predict cytomegalovirus infection status, the study brought together high-throughput TCR immunosequencing, statistical association of individual TCRs with disease status, and machine learning. To study patterns of TCR occurrence, a later analysis re-analyzed previously published TCR beta repertoires from just over 650 donors and added high-resolution HLA genotyping. In the later analysis, no new phenotypic data were used to find candidate immune exposures; instead, reliance was placed on TCR beta sequences and their occurrence across donors. In an earlier analysis of 587 of the donors, high-throughput TCR beta sequencing was used to judge whether each TCR beta V gene segment behaved as functional or pseudogenic. Donor age, sex, ethnicity and CMV serostatus were collected together with the repertoire data. A later genetic analysis used genome-wide SNP genotypes for about three fifths of the roughly 700 donors, treating that subset as a discovery cohort. All discovery cohort repertoires had been generated on a single sequencing platform. HLA typing included class I and class II loci at four-digit resolution. Typing coverage differed by locus: A, B, C, DRB1 and DQB1 were typed in roughly 620-630 donors, DQA1 in about 550, DPA1 in some 610, and DPB1 in approximately 450. Roughly 5 DR-DQ haplotypes were handled as single units for association and clustering, since linkage in the cohort was strong. Across 398 genotyped donors of the cohort, an average of approximately 220,000 unique TCR beta nucleotide sequences per donor were sequenced, and approximately 17% of those sequences were non-productive. Study-level results and caveats: Because some donors lacked HLA typing at each locus, the association tests relied only on the typed subset. In a later analysis, several top co-occurrence clusters were reported to appear linked to parvovirus B19, influenza, CMV and Epstein-Barr virus. Assigning TCR associations to individual alleles was difficult when HLA alleles, especially DR and DQ, strongly co-occurred. Linkage disequilibrium might explain the correlated functional status among segregating V segments, but an unknown experimental factor could not be ruled out. The cohort was sequenced for TCR beta chains only, and without alpha or paired-chain data the features that could be detected were limited. In both the original and validation cohorts, the classifier was reported to diagnose cytomegalovirus status with high specificity and sensitivity. A total of 164 TCR beta chains were listed by the study as associated with cytomegalovirus. In a later analysis, HLA-associated TCR beta chains were found to be more clonally expanded and to have lower generation probabilities than equally common non-associated chains. A later genetic analysis associated a missense DCLRE1C variant with V-gene and J-gene trimming of TCR beta chains, and an independent cohort replicated the association. Three of the identified cytomegalovirus-associated TCR beta chains were confirmed in vitro to be specific for cytomegalovirus antigens. An earlier analysis of 587 of the donors showed that most TCR beta V segments appeared in productive rearrangements either about 87% or about 30% of the time, which broadly matched IMGT annotations. For the cohort, immune exposure information was limited to CMV serostatus. A later genetic analysis reported fewer N-insertions in productive TCRs among donors in an Asian-associated ancestry cluster than the roughly 620-donor mean. While some public TCRs were present in many individuals, most TCR sequences turned up only very rarely across donors. Because the 87-base-pair reads could not distinguish some IMGT-functional V segments, including TRBV6-2 and TRBV6-3, those segments were excluded. In a later analysis, 15,000 to 20,000 TCR beta sequences were associated with specific HLA alleles at a false discovery rate of 0.05. The authors suggested that the approach could potentially be extended to other disease states and immunological phenotypes. Presence/absence analyses assumed roughly uniform sequencing depth across donors, an assumption that may not hold. A cluster of highly shared sequence variants was judged likely to be a technical artifact of the sequencing pipeline. Roughly 15 rarely observed V segments, including chromosome 9 orphons, were excluded from the earlier analysis of about 600 of the donors because counts were too low. A later analysis found that most CMV-associated TCR beta chains appeared HLA-restricted, with HLA associations seemingly driven largely by CMV exposure. A further reported finding was that TCR beta sequences accurately predicted the HLA-A and HLA-B alleles for most subjects in the first cohort. A later analysis found that TCR association rates varied across HLA loci, with DRB1 alleles showing the most associated TCRs and HLA-C alleles the fewest.

Taken from cysteine to phenylalanine, the CDR3 has 16 residues. CDR3 DNA is the only sequence kept; it has 48 bases, read in frame from the first base. V is clipped by 4 bases and J by 4 bases, and the sequence between their germline boundaries is 20 bases long. CDR1 and CDR2 are read off the germline V gene as SGHRS and YFSETQ. The cohort consisted of 670 or so healthy bone marrow donors. Cohort members were all nominally healthy when sampled, although unrecorded immune exposures were likely present. The donor tested CMV seronegative and was one of the 352 seronegative cohort members. Each donor provided a peripheral blood sample, and peripheral blood mononuclear cells were used for TCR beta sequencing. The Qiagen DNeasy Blood Extraction Kit was used to extract genomic DNA from the blood cell samples.

The sequence was collected from a male donor in good health and CMV-seronegative. Recombination connected TRBV5-1 to TRBJ1-2; TRBD1 is perhaps the D gene, given 6 matching bases. Source material: PBMCs. For the CDR3, the sequence is CASSNTRQGLAYGYTF. The DNA reads as follows: TGCGCCAGCAGCAATACCCGGCAGGGGCTTGCCTATGGCTACACCTTC.